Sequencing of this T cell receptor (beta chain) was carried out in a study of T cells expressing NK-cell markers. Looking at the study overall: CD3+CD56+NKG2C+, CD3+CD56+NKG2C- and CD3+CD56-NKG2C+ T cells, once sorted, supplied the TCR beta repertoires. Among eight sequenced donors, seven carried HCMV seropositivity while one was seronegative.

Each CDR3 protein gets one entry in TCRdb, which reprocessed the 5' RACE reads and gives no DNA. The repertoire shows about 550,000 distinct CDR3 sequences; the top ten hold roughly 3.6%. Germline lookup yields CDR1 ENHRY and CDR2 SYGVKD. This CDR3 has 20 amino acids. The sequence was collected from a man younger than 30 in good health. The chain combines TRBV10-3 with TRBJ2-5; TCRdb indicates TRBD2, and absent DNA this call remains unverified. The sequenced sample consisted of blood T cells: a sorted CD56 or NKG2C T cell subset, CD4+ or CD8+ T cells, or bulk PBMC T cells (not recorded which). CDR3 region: CAISGLEVAGVTTSQETQYF.